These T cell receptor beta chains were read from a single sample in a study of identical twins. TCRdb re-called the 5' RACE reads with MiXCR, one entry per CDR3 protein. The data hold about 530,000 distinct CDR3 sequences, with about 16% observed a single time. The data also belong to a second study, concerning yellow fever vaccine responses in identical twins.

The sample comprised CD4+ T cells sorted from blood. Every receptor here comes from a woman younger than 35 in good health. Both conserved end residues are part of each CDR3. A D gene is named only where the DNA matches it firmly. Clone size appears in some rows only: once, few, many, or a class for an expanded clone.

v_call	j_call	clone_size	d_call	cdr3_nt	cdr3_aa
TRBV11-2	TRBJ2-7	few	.	TGTGCCAGCAGTTACCCGCCCGTAGGGAGCCCTTTCTACGAGCAGTACTTC	CASSYPPVGSPFYEQYF
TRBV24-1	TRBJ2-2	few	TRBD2	TGTGCCACCAGTCCCAGCTGGGTCGGGGGGGCCTCCGGGGAGCTGTTTTTT	CATSPSWVGGASGELFF
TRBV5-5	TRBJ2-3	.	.	TGTGCCAGCAGCCGGGATTGGGCTCTGACGACAGATACGCAGTATTTT	CASSRDWALTTDTQYF
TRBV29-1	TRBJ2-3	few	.	TGCAGCGTTGGGCCGGGACACTACCTGGATACGCAGTATTTT	CSVGPGHYLDTQYF
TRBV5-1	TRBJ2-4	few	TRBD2	TGCGCCAGCAGCTTGTTGGGACTAGCGGGTGCGGATCTAGCCAAAAACATTCAGTACTTC	CASSLLGLAGADLAKNIQYF
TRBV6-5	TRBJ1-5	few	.	TGTGCCAGCAGTTACTCGGAGGGATATCAGCCCCAGCATTTT	CASSYSEGYQPQHF
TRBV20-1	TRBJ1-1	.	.	TGCAGTGGGCACGCAGGAGCGAACACTGAAGCTTTCTTT	CSGHAGANTEAFF
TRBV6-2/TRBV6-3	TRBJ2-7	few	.	TGTGCCAGCAGCGGCGGGGCTTACGAGCAGTACTTC	CASSGGAYEQYF
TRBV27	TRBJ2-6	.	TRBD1	TGTGCCAGCAGTTACAGGACAGGGGGCTTCTCTGGGGCCAACGTCCTGACTTTC	CASSYRTGGFSGANVLTF
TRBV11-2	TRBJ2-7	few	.	TGTGCCAGCAGCTTATTTCCCAACCCCCCTAGCTCCTACGAGCAGTACTTC	CASSLFPNPPSSYEQYF
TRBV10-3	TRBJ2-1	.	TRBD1	TGTGCCATCACCACCGACAGGGGGAATGAGCAGTTCTTC	CAITTDRGNEQFF
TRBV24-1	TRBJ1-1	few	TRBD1	TGTGCCACCAGTGATTTCCCGGGACAGGGCCTGAACACTGAAGCTTTCTTT	CATSDFPGQGLNTEAFF
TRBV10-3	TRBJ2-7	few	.	TGTGCCATCAGTGAACAGGCCTACGAGCAGTACTTC	CAISEQAYEQYF
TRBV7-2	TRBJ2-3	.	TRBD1	TGTGCCAGCAGCTCCCAGGGGGTGGGTACGCAGTATTTT	CASSSQGVGTQYF
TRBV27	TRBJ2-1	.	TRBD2	TGTGCCAGCGGGGGGACTAGCGTTTACAATGAGCAGTTCTTC	CASGGTSVYNEQFF
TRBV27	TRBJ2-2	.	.	TGTGCCAGCAGTTACAGGGTCGGAGGGAACACCGGGGAGCTGTTTTTT	CASSYRVGGNTGELFF
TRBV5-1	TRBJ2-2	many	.	TGCGCCAGCAGCTTGATACAGGGCACCGGGGAGCTGTTTTTT	CASSLIQGTGELFF
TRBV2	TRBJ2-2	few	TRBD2	TGTGCCAGCAGTGGACTAGCGGCGAAGAACACCGGGGAGCTGTTTTTT	CASSGLAAKNTGELFF
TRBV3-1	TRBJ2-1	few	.	TGTGCCAGCAGCCATCTTAACCTCGCCCCTGGGGAGCAGTTCTTC	CASSHLNLAPGEQFF
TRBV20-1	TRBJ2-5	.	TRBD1	TGCAGTGCGTGGACAGGGTACGAGACCCAGTACTTC	CSAWTGYETQYF
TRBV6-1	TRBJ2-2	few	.	TGTGCCAGCAGTAGCACCAGGGGGGCCTCCGGGGAGCTGTTTTTT	CASSSTRGASGELFF
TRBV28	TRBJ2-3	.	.	TGTGCCAGCATCTCACAGGCGCGTCGCCCAACAGATACGCAGTATTTT	CASISQARRPTDTQYF
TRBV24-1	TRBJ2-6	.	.	TGTGCCACCAGTGACCCCCGAGCTGCCAACGTCCTGACTTTC	CATSDPRAANVLTF
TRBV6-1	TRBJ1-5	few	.	TGTGCCAGCAGTGAGACGGAATCCAATCAGCCCCAGCATTTT	CASSETESNQPQHF
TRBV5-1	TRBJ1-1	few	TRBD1	TGCGCCAGCAAGCAGGGGGCACCCAGTGAAGCTTTCTTT	CASKQGAPSEAFF
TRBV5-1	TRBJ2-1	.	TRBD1	TGCGCCAGCAGCTTGGGAAGGGGGCTAGACAATGAGCAGTTCTTC	CASSLGRGLDNEQFF
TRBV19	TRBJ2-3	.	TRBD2	TGTGCCAGTAGTCGTAGCGGGAGGGGGGGCACAGATACGCAGTATTTT	CASSRSGRGGTDTQYF
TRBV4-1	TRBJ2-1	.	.	TGCGCCAGCAGCCAAGAGTGGGCTGAGCAGTTCTTC	CASSQEWAEQFF
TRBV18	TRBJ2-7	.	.	TGTGCCAGCTCACCACGGACCTCACTCTACGAGCAGTACTTC	CASSPRTSLYEQYF